The 9 T cell receptor beta chains below come from one sample, sequenced in a study of cytomegalovirus exposure and HLA in healthy donors. A multiplex PCR was run with 60 Vbeta primers and 13 Jbeta primers. Data came from immunoSEQ multiplex PCR; TCRdb stores just in-frame clones and leaves some out. Of 95,000 to 150,000 clones listed, about 83% are singletons. The sample taken for sequencing was PBMCs. Every receptor here comes from a woman aged 40 to 50 in good health and CMV-seropositive.

The chain uses TRBV7-2 and TRBJ1-2; 7 bases map to TRBD1. Germline loops: CDR1 SGHTA, CDR2 FQGNSA. V shed 6 bases and J 2 bases; nucleotides not matched to a gene: 6. The CDR3 covers 14 residues. The CDR3 loop is CASRTDRANYGYTF. Here the CDR3 DNA reads TGTGCCAGCAGAACAGACAGGGCGAACTATGGCTACACCTTC.

This clone has just a few counts. The chain is built from TRBV6-1 and TRBJ1-1; maybe TRBD1 (6 bases). Deletions cut 2 bases from V and 11 bases from J, with 18 bases between. Germline CDR1 is MNHNS and CDR2 is SASEGT. The length of the CDR3 is 14 residues. CDR3 in DNA: TGTGCCAGCAGTGAAAGGGAAGGGGGTAATAGGGCTTTCTTT. It codes for CASSEREGGNRAFF.

The V call is TRBV9, the J call TRBJ1-1, with unresolved D. Trimming pared 0 bases from V and 5 bases from J, leaving 8 bases between. The germline V gene encodes CDR1 SGDLS and CDR2 YYNGEE. The CDR3 is 13 amino acids. CDR3 in DNA: TGTGCCAGCAGCGTAGGCGTCGGTACTGAAGCTTTCTTT. Encoded protein: CASSVGVGTEAFF. The entire variable domain, with the rest obtained from reference TRBV9 and TRBJ1-1, is as follows: DSGVTQTPKHLITATGQRVTLRCSPRSGDLSVYWYQQSLDQGLQFLIQYYNGEERAKGNILERFSAQQFPDLHSELNLSSLELGDSALYFCASSVGVGTEAFFGQGTRLTVV.

This CDR3 reads CASSLTGGGRDTQYF. The CDR3 bases are TGTGCCAGCAGCTTAACTGGGGGAGGGAGAGATACGCAGTATTTT. This chain links TRBV7-3 with TRBJ2-3; 7 nucleotides line up with TRBD2. Germline lookup yields CDR1 SGHTA and CDR2 FQGTGA. This CDR3 is 15 amino acids long. V lost 0 bases and J lost 5; bases outside the gene matches: 5.

The chain joins TRBV19 to TRBJ2-7; tentative D call: TRBD2 (6 bases). CDR3 length equals 12 residues. In germline, CDR1 is LNHDA, CDR2 SQIVND (reference sequence). Trimming shortened V by 8 bases and J by 3 bases, and 11 bases separated the two germline ends. As DNA, the CDR3 is TGTGCCAGTGGGACTTTGGGCTACGAGCAGTACTTC. Translation gives CASGTLGYEQYF. Based on the CDR3 plus reference TRBV19 and TRBJ2-7, the full variable domain is DGGITQSPKYLFRKEGQNVTLSCEQNLNHDAMYWYRQDPGQGLRLIYYSQIVNDFQKGDIAEGYSVSREKKESFPLTVTSAQKNPTAFYLCASGTLGYEQYFGPGTRLTVT.

The J gene is TRBJ1-1, the V gene TRBV10-3, with 9 bases identical to TRBD1. The junction had 5 bases not matched to a gene; V was cut back by 11 bases and J by 7 bases. The CDR3 contains 11 residues. Germline V gene lookup returns CDR1 ENHRY and CDR2 SYGVKD. The CDR3 sequence: CASGQGLEAFF. DNA of the CDR3: TGTGCCTCGGGACAGGGACTTGAAGCTTTCTTT.

The CDR3, as DNA: TGTGCCAGCAGATGGGACTTCACCGGGGAGCTGTTTTTT. Protein: CASRWDFTGELFF. This rearrangement joins TRBV5-4 to TRBJ2-2; weak D call: TRBD2 (6 bases). The V gene lost 5 bases and the J gene lost 4 bases, with 9 bases spanning the gap. The CDR3 totals 13 residues. CDR1 is SGHNT, CDR2 YYREEE, per germline (reference sequence).

The rearrangement links TRBV7-8 to TRBJ2-2; tentative D call: TRBD2 (5 bases). Germline CDR1 SGHVS, CDR2 FQNEAQ. This CDR3 has 16 amino acids. The ends were cut back, 0 bases at V and 4 bases at J, with 12 bases in the middle. The CDR3 region has the DNA TGTGCCAGCAGCTTAGCACGAAGCGGTCCCACCGGGGAGCTGTTTTTT. Its protein product is CASSLARSGPTGELFF. Supplemented by reference TRBV7-8 and TRBJ2-2, the full variable domain reads GAGVSQSPRYKVAKRGQDVALRCDPISGHVSLFWYQQALGQGPEFLTYFQNEAQLDKSGLPSDRFFAERPEGSVSTLKIQRTQQEDSAVYLCASSLARSGPTGELFFGEGSRLTVL.

The V and J genes are TRBV21-1 and TRBJ2-3; the DNA was not used to check the table's D call, TRBD2. TRBV21-1 is a known pseudogene. The CDR3 sequence is 16 residues long. CDR3 bases: TGTGCCAGCAGCAAAGAGGAGGCAGTTGGAACAGATACGCAGTATTTT. Encoded protein: CASSKEEAVGTDTQYF.